The sequence of this TCR beta chain was determined in a study of blood T cells in healthy people across ages. The sample holds a few counts of this clonotype. As yet, its antigen is unknown. The extraction recovered at least 5.5 micrograms of total RNA per sample. The CDR3 runs to 15 residues. The V end lost 5 bases, the J end lost 7 bases, and 18 bases lay between the germline ends. The authors ran a second PCR of 7 to 11 cycles using a sample-barcoded 5' primer and a J-beta primer mix. TCRdb reprocessed the 5' RACE reads with MiXCR, giving one entry per CDR3 protein. The sample includes more than 1.4 million distinct CDR3 sequences, about 40% of them seen just once. Overall study findings and caveats: Not knowing donor CMV status may have confounded expanded clonotype changes. A conclusive naive versus antigen-experienced comparison was prevented by the unsorted PBMCs.

The specimen sequenced was blood. The chain has TRBV12-3 or TRBV12-4 and TRBJ1-5; perhaps TRBD1 as D (5 bases). This clonotype was obtained from a woman aged 18-35 years in good health. CDR3 DNA: TGTGCCAGCAGTCCTACGGGGGACTCGGGGCAGCCCCAGCATTTT. It yields the protein CASSPTGDSGQPQHF.